This entry features one T cell receptor (beta chain) sequence. Losses at the gene ends were 5 bases for V and 0 bases for J; bases not matched to a gene: 1. Germline CDR1 is KGHDR and CDR2 is SFDVKD. The CDR3 extends over 16 amino acids. This sample was taken from a study of blood T cell repertoires in COVID-19. In the original analysis: It was from reference gene primer amplification that nucleated cell counts were estimated. The assay was immunoSEQ multiplex PCR, and TCRdb's table has in-frame clones only and misses some. V and J calls and clone size are given by that table; D and trimming were obtained from the DNA. The data contain about 330,000 clones, around 86% of them singletons.

The chain links TRBV24-1 to TRBJ2-2, with 11 bases lining up with TRBD2. The material sequenced was peripheral blood. The TCR sequence derives from a woman aged 45 to 65 with acute or convalescent COVID-19. Here the CDR3 reads CATSGGLAANTGELFF. CDR3 DNA sequence: TGTGCCACCAGTGGGGGACTAGCGGCGAACACCGGGGAGCTGTTTTTT.